This TCR beta chain is drawn from a study of cytotoxic CD8 clonotypes in ibrutinib-treated CLL. Across the study: Responses comprised 24 partial and 2 complete; at median about 68 months, roughly 15 remained remitted and about 12 progressed. Findings and limits, study-wide: At ibrutinib response, clonality increased, and at progression it declined back toward baseline. Contraction or stability on treatment characterized the public clonotypes, which were uncommon.

Sequenced by immunoSEQ multiplex PCR; TCRdb stores in-frame clones only, minus some. Among around 160,000 clones listed, roughly 86% were seen once. The CDR3 loop spans 13 amino acids. The V gene lost 0 bases and the J gene lost 14 bases, with 14 bases spanning the gap. From germline, CDR1 is MRHNA and CDR2 SNTAGT. With regard to this clone: Its antigen is still unknown.

This clonotype was sampled from a human donor with chronic lymphocytic leukemia. The sample here was PBMCs, taken after 12 months of ibrutinib treatment. The rearrangement uses TRBV6-4 and TRBJ1-5; weak D call: TRBD1 (5 bases). CDR3 coding DNA: TGTGCCAGCAGTGACTCGGGATCGGGACGGAAGCATTTT. Its translation is CASSDSGSGRKHF.